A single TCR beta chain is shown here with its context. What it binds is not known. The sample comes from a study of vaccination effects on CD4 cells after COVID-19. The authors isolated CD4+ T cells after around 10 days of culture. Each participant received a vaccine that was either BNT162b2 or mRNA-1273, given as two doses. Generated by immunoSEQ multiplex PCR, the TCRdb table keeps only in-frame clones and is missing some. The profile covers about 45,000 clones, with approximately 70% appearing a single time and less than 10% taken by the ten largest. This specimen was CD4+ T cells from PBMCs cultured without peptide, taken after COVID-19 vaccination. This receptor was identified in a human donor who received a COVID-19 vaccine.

CDR3 nucleotide sequence: TGTGCCTGGAGTGACAGCAGGGACCCACGAGTGTCGGGCAATCAGCCCCAGCATTTT. Its protein product is CAWSDSRDPRVSGNQPQHF. V and J are TRBV30 and TRBJ1-5; a weak D match, TRBD1 (5 bases). V lost 1 base, J lost 2 bases, and 24 bases lay in between. Germline CDR1 is GTSNPN and CDR2 is SVGIG (reference sequence). The CDR3 contains 19 residues.